This T cell receptor beta chain was captured in a study of blood T cell repertoires in COVID-19. For the study at large: The origin of the acute and convalescent COVID-19 samples was the United States, Italy and Spain.

The CDR3 length is 15 residues. Germline V gives CDR1 ENHRY, CDR2 SYGVKD. V was trimmed by 3 bases and J by 5 bases, leaving 17 bases between them. TCRdb's copy holds only in-frame clones and misses some; the assay was immunoSEQ multiplex PCR. The table shows about 280,000 clones, with 65% to 90% occurring only once. The TCR was taken from a human donor in a cohort sampled during active COVID-19. This rearrangement joins TRBV10-3 to TRBJ2-7; D may be TRBD1 (6 bases). Input material: peripheral blood. CDR3 nucleotides: TGTGCCATCAGTGACAAAACGACAGGAGCGGACGAGCAGTACTTC. Translating gives CAISDKTTGADEQYF.